Each of the 5 T cell receptor beta chains below was sequenced from the same sample in a study of CD8+CD57+ T cells in acquired aplastic anemia. Genomic DNA was employed as the template in profiling TCR beta VDJ and CDR3. MiXCR, run by TCRdb on the reads, gives a single entry per CDR3 protein. In the table there are about 160,000 distinct CDR3 sequences, 40% to 50% of which are singletons. Whoever was chosen for sequencing had shown CD8+CD57+ cell expansion by flow cytometry. Sequenced: sorted CD4+, CD8+, or CD8+CD57+ T cells (not recorded which) from PBMCs. These TCRs come from a human donor with aplastic anemia.

In its sample, this clonotype was seen a few times. The chain joins TRBV28 to TRBJ1-5; 7 nucleotides match TRBD1. The length of the CDR3 is 16 residues. From germline, CDR1 is MDHEN and CDR2 SYDVKM. With 7 bases clipped from V and 0 bases from J, the junction kept 9 bases outside the gene matches. CDR3 protein: CASTGQESNSNQPQHF. CDR3 DNA sequence: TGTGCCAGCACCGGACAGGAATCAAATAGCAATCAGCCCCAGCATTTT.

The V and J genes are TRBV19 and TRBJ1-6, with D tentatively TRBD1 (5 bases). The CDR3 has 14 amino acids. The germline V and J ends were trimmed by 3 bases and 9 bases, with 12 bases remaining between them. Germline CDR1 and CDR2: LNHDA and SQIVND (reference sequence). CDR3 sequence: CASSIGGLGSPLHF. In nucleotides, the CDR3 is TGTGCCAGTAGTATCGGGGGACTAGGTTCACCCCTCCACTTT.

The V gene is TRBV4-1, the J gene TRBJ1-2; 7 bases match TRBD1. The CDR3 runs 16 residues. Trimming took 1 base from V and 4 from J; bases not matched to a gene: 9. Germline V gene data show CDR1 as MGHRA and CDR2 as YSYEKL. CDR3 sequence: CASSQAHTGASYGYTF. CDR3 coding DNA: TGCGCCAGCAGCCAAGCCCACACAGGGGCGAGCTATGGCTACACCTTC.

For this clonotype: At one end the junction does not follow the germline gene, possibly because of a read error. The rearrangement links TRBV19 to TRBJ1-2; no firm D call. Per the germline V gene, CDR1 is LNHDA and CDR2 is SQIVND (reference sequence). CDR3 length equals 11 residues. CDR3 sequence: CACRGSYGYTF. The CDR3 DNA sequence: TGTGCCTGTAGAGGGAGTTATGGCTACACCTTC. The whole variable domain, remainder taken from reference TRBV19 and TRBJ1-2, is DGGITQSPKYLFRKEGQNVTLSCEQNLNHDAMYWYRQDPGQGLRLIYYSQIVNDFQKGDIAEGYSVSREKKESFPLTVTSAQKNPTAFYLCACRGSYGYTFGSGTRLTVV.

The count of this clonotype is one. The V call is TRBV15, the J call TRBJ2-1, with 14 bases that match TRBD2. CDR3 length: 17 residues. Germline trimming cut 4 bases from V and 11 bases from J; bases unmatched to any gene: 13. Germline V gene lookup returns CDR1 LNHNV and CDR2 YYDKDF (reference sequence). The DNA for the CDR3 is TGTGCCACCAGCAACAATCGCGGCGGGACTAGCGGGGGCAAGCAGTTCTTC. Its translation: CATSNNRGGTSGGKQFF.